This paragraph reports one T cell receptor beta chain. What it binds is not known. This sample is drawn from a study of CD8+ T cells in alopecia areata. General study findings and limits: Alphabeta T cells residing in normal skin are also sequenced in scalp samples.

cDNA serving as the sequencing template came from extracted, reverse transcribed RNA. Measured with immunoSEQ multiplex PCR; TCRdb has only the in-frame clones, and not every one. The data contain 150,000 to 200,000 clones, around three fifths of them seen just once; the ten biggest clones take up about 1.3%. The sample's treatment: oral pan-JAK inhibitor, 5-10 mg twice daily. Lesional scalp punch biopsies and peripheral blood were collected from alopecia areata patients. Germline CDR1 reads MDHEN; CDR2 reads SYDVKM. This CDR3 spans 15 amino acids. V was pared by 2 bases and J by 0 bases, with 10 bases between.

This chain connects TRBV28 to TRBJ1-1; weak D call: TRBD1 (6 bases). This TCR was sampled from a human donor with alopecia areata. The starting material was CD4+ T cells sorted from blood, obtained at week 49, from a patient treated with tofacitinib. The CDR3 sequence: CASSLHGTLNTEAFF. CDR3 nucleotide sequence: TGTGCCAGCAGTTTACACGGGACATTGAACACTGAAGCTTTCTTT. Variable domain in full (rest from reference TRBV28 and TRBJ1-1): DVKVTQSSRYLVKRTGEKVFLECVQDMDHENMFWYRQDPGLGLRLIYFSYDVKMKEKGDIPEGYSVSREKKERFSLILESASTNQTSMYLCASSLHGTLNTEAFFGQGTRLTVV.